This TCR beta chain was sequenced during a study of blood T cell repertoires in COVID-19. In the study overall: Donors in the United States, Italy and Spain gave samples during acute or convalescent COVID-19. From T cells, B-cell-depleted T cells, or PBMCs came the material, which was cDNA or gDNA.

This CDR3 contains 17 residues. In the study's own analysis: The assay estimated nucleated cells by amplifying reference gene primers. Produced via immunoSEQ multiplex PCR; TCRdb's table is partial and in-frame only. V and J calls and clone size come straight from that table; D and trimming were deduced from the DNA. The table includes more than 300,000 clones, around nine tenths detected once. The sequenced sample was peripheral blood. The source is a woman aged 18 to 35 who had recovered from COVID-19. The J gene is TRBJ1-6, the V gene TRBV21-1; the table names TRBD1, a call not compared with the DNA. TRBV21-1 is given as a pseudogene. The CDR3 spells CASSKAGMGAGNSPLHF. CDR3 coding DNA: TGTGCCAGCAGCAAAGCGGGGATGGGGGCAGGGAATTCACCCCTCCACTTT.